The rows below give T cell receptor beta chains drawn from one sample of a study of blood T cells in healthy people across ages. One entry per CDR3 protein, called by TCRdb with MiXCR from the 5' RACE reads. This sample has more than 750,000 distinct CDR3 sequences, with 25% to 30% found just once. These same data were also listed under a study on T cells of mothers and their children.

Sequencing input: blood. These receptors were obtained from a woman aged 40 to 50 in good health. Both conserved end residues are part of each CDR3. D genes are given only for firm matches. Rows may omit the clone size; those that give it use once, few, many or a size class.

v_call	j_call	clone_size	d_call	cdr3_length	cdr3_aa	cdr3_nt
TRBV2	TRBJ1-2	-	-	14	CASSGGRRVYGYTF	TGTGCCAGCAGTGGGGGGCGGCGGGTCTATGGCTACACCTTC
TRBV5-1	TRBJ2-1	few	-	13	CASSFERDNEQFF	TGCGCCAGCAGCTTCGAGCGGGACAATGAGCAGTTCTTC
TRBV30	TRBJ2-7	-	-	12	CAWSVGSRSQYF	TGTGCCTGGAGTGTAGGATCGAGGTCGCAGTACTTC
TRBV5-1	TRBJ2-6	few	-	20	CASSPPYTTGTMSGANVLTF	TGCGCCAGCAGCCCACCCTATACGACAGGAACCATGTCTGGGGCCAACGTCCTGACTTTC
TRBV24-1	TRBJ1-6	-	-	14	CATRGERDNSPLHF	TGTGCCACCAGAGGAGAGCGTGATAATTCACCCCTCCACTTT
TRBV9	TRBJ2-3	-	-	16	CASSVARTVSTDTQYF	TGTGCCAGCAGCGTAGCCCGGACGGTGAGCACAGATACGCAGTATTTT
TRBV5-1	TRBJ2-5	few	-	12	CASSWQEETQYF	TGCGCCAGCAGCTGGCAAGAAGAGACCCAGTACTTC
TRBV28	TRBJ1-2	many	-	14	CASTTQGVNYGYTF	TGTGCCAGCACTACGCAGGGAGTCAACTATGGCTACACCTTC
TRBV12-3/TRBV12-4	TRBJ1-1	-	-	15	CASSLLVGGSTEAFF	TGTGCCAGCAGTTTACTGGTCGGGGGGTCCACTGAAGCTTTCTTT
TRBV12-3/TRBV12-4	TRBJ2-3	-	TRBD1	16	CASSLDHGTGTDTQYF	TGTGCCAGCAGTTTAGATCACGGGACAGGCACAGATACGCAGTATTTT
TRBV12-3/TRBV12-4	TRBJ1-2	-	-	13	CASSLKGFYGYTF	TGTGCCAGCAGTTTGAAGGGGTTCTATGGCTACACCTTC
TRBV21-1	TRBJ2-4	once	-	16	CASSIGRGGAKNIQYF	TGTGCCAGCAGCATCGGCAGGGGGGGGGCCAAAAACATTCAGTACTTC
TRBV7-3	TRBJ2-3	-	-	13	CASSPGVGDTQYF	TGTGCCAGCAGCCCAGGGGTGGGAGATACGCAGTATTTT
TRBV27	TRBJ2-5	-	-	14	CASSPAAWKETQYF	TGTGCCAGCAGTCCCGCGGCTTGGAAAGAGACCCAGTACTTC
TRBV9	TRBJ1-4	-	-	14	CASSDPYGNEKLFF	TGTGCCAGCAGCGACCCCTATGGTAATGAAAAACTGTTTTTT
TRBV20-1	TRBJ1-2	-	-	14	CSATRNRRGYGYTF	TGCAGTGCCACTAGGAACCGTCGGGGCTATGGCTACACCTTC
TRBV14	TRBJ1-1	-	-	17	CASSQVRTQAGDAEAFF	TGTGCCAGCAGCCAAGTGAGGACCCAGGCAGGGGACGCTGAAGCTTTCTTT
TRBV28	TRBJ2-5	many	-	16	CASSRGKGGMRETQYF	TGTGCCAGCAGCCGTGGGAAGGGGGGAATGCGAGAGACCCAGTACTTC
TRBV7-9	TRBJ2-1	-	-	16	CASSSPGLPRGNEQFF	TGTGCCAGCAGCTCCCCGGGACTCCCAAGGGGGAATGAGCAGTTCTTC
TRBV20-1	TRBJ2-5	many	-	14	CSARDIIGRETQYF	TGCAGTGCTAGAGATATCATCGGTAGGGAGACCCAGTACTTC
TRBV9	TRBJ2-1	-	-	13	CASSVQLYNEQFF	TGTGCCAGCAGCGTGCAGCTATACAATGAGCAGTTCTTC
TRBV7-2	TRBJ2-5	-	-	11	CASRAAETQYF	TGTGCCAGCAGGGCCGCGGAGACCCAGTACTTC
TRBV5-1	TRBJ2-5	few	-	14	CASSLAGAEETQYF	TGCGCCAGCAGCTTGGCGGGGGCGGAAGAGACCCAGTACTTC
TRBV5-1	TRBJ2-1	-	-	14	CASQREISYNEQFF	TGCGCCAGCCAAAGGGAAATCTCCTACAATGAGCAGTTCTTC
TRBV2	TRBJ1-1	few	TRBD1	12	CAIGQGYTEAFF	TGTGCCATAGGACAGGGCTACACTGAAGCTTTCTTT
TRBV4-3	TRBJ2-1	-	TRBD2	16	CASSQGTSGGAGVQFF	TGCGCCAGCAGCCAAGGGACTAGCGGGGGGGCCGGTGTCCAGTTCTTC
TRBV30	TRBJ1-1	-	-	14	CAWSTGVVNTEAFF	TGTGCCTGGAGTACAGGCGTCGTGAACACTGAAGCTTTCTTT
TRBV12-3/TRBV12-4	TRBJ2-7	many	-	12	CASGADLYEQYF	TGTGCCAGTGGGGCAGACCTCTACGAGCAGTACTTC
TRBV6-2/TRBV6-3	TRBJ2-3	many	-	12	CASTEHTDTQYF	TGTGCCAGCACCGAACACACAGATACGCAGTATTTT
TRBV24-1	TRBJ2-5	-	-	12	CATSDYQETQYF	TGTGCCACCAGTGATTACCAAGAGACCCAGTACTTC
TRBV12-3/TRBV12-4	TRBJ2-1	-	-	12	CASTQPGDEQVF	TGTGCCAGCACCCAGCCGGGGGATGAGCAGGTCTTC
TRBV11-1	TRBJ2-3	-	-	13	CASSMGVTDTQYF	TGTGCCAGCAGTATGGGGGTCACAGATACGCAGTATTTT
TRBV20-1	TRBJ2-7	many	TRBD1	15	CSASDGGQGTYEQYF	TGCAGTGCGTCAGACGGGGGACAGGGTACCTACGAGCAGTACTTC
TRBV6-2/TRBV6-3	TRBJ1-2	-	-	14	CASTQRGTNYGYTF	TGTGCCAGCACCCAACGAGGGACTAACTATGGCTACACCTTC
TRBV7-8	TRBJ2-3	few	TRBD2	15	CASSGERLATDTQYF	TGTGCCAGCAGCGGTGAGAGACTAGCGACAGATACGCAGTATTTT
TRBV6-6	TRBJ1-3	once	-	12	CATENSGNTIYF	TGTGCCACCGAGAACAGTGGAAACACCATATATTTT
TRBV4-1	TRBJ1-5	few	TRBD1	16	CACSQGTVYSNQPQHF	TGCGCCTGCAGCCAAGGGACAGTGTATAGCAATCAGCCCCAGCATTTT
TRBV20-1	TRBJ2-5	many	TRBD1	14	CSAAGTGHQETQYF	TGCAGTGCTGCCGGGACAGGCCATCAAGAGACCCAGTACTTC
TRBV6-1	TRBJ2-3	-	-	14	CASSETELTDTQYF	TGTGCCAGCAGTGAGACAGAGCTGACAGATACGCAGTATTTT
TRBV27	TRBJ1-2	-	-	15	CASSPHQGSNYGYTF	TGTGCCAGCAGTCCCCACCAGGGCTCGAACTATGGCTACACCTTC